Shown below are 31 T cell receptor beta chains from a single sample sequenced in a study of blood T cells in healthy people across ages. Then a second PCR, running about 6 to 11 cycles, was carried out with a sample-barcoded 5' primer and a J-beta primer mix. TCRdb reanalysed the 5' RACE reads using MiXCR and keeps one entry per CDR3 protein. The top ten hold 15% to 20% of the sample, which has 850,000 to 1,300,000 distinct CDR3 sequences, 45% seen once. Sequencing was carried out using blood. The receptors stem from a woman aged 55-70 years in good health.

This clonotype turned up a few times. The chain employs TRBV27 and TRBJ1-4; 8 positions agree with TRBD1. This CDR3 region has 16 residues. Germline V lookup: CDR1 MNHEY, CDR2 SMNVEV (reference sequence). V shed 5 bases, J shed 7 bases, and the junction held 12 bases outside the gene matches. CDR3 loop: CASSLRDRSGSEKLFF. The DNA of the CDR3 is TGTGCCAGCAGTCTCCGGGACAGGTCGGGCAGTGAAAAACTGTTTTTT.

This clonotype was counted between two and nine times. J is TRBJ2-7 and V is TRBV5-1, with D hard to call. V shed 4 bases and J shed 3 bases, with 11 bases lying between them. CDR1 is SGHRS and CDR2 is YFSETQ in the germline V gene. The CDR3 sequence is 13 residues long. The CDR3 DNA sequence: TGCGCCAGCAGCACGGACGGATTCTACGAGCAGTACTTC. This gives the protein CASSTDGFYEQYF. Looking up the rest from reference TRBV5-1 and TRBJ2-7 gives the full variable domain: KAGVTQTPRYLIKTRGQQVTLSCSPISGHRSVSWYQQTPGQGLQFLFEYFSETQRNKGNFPGRFSGRQFSNSRSEMNVSTLELGDSALYLCASSTDGFYEQYFGPGTRLTVT.

The chain links TRBV15 to TRBJ2-1; maybe TRBD1 (6 bases). V dropped 3 bases and J dropped 8 bases, with 11 bases sitting between them. This CDR3 region has 13 residues. Germline values: CDR1 LNHNV, CDR2 YYDKDF (reference sequence). DNA for the CDR3: TGTGCCACCAGCAGCTTATACAGGGATGAGCAGTTCTTC. This encodes CATSSLYRDEQFF.

This clonotype has only a few counts. The chain combines TRBV13 with TRBJ2-1; D is perhaps TRBD1 or TRBD2 (5 bases each). The end of the DNA is better explained by TRBJ2-7, so the J call may be wrong. Germline V gene sequence: CDR1 PRHDT, CDR2 FYEKMQ (reference sequence). The CDR3 contains 14 residues. CDR3 sequence: CASSEGRRGTEQYF. CDR3 DNA sequence: TGTGCCAGCAGCGAGGGTCGTAGGGGTACCGAGCAGTACTTC.

The V call is TRBV9, the J call TRBJ2-7; 9 nucleotides align to TRBD2. CDR3 length: 15 amino acids. V shed 0 bases and J 2 bases; nucleotides not matched to a gene: 3. Germline CDR1 reads SGDLS; CDR2 reads YYNGEE. The CDR3 reads CASSVEGGRAYEQYF. CDR3 bases: TGTGCCAGCAGCGTAGAGGGCGGGAGGGCCTACGAGCAGTACTTC.

The genes are TRBV7-7 and TRBJ2-1, with 12 bases identical to TRBD2. The CDR3 consists of 16 residues. The germline gives CDR1 SSHAT, CDR2 FNYEAQ (reference sequence). V was pared by 1 base and J by 8 bases, with 6 bases of the junction left unmatched. The CDR3 reads CASSLDPSGRADEQFF. The CDR3 region has the DNA TGTGCCAGCAGCTTAGATCCTAGCGGGAGGGCCGATGAGCAGTTCTTC.

V is TRBV7-3 and J is TRBJ2-1; a weak D match, TRBD2 (6 bases). CDR1 is SGHTA and CDR2 is FQGTGA in the germline V gene. V was cut by 6 bases and J by 3 bases, with 12 bases left in between. The CDR3 is 14 amino acids. The CDR3 here is CASSRGTNYNEQFF. The CDR3 DNA follows: TGTGCCAGCAGTCGCGGGACGAACTACAATGAGCAGTTCTTC. The complete variable domain, with remaining parts taken from reference TRBV7-3 and TRBJ2-1, reads GAGVSQTPSNKVTEKGKYVELRCDPISGHTALYWYRQSLGQGPEFLIYFQGTGAADDSGLPNDRFFAVRPEGSVSTLKIQRTERGDSAVYLCASSRGTNYNEQFFGPGTRLTVL.

The chain joins TRBV27 to TRBJ2-7, with 7 nucleotides matching TRBD1. Per the germline V gene, CDR1 is MNHEY and CDR2 is SMNVEV (reference sequence). The length of the CDR3 is 17 residues. V trimming: 5 bases; J trimming: 3 bases; junction bases outside the gene matches: 16. CDR3 sequence: CASSLGRRTGRRYEQYF. CDR3 DNA sequence: TGTGCCAGCAGTCTCGGACGCCGGACAGGCCGACGCTACGAGCAGTACTTC.

The rearrangement uses TRBV20-1 and TRBJ2-5, with 7 positions matching TRBD1. The V gene end was trimmed by 2 bases and the J gene end by 5 bases; junction bases not matched to a gene: 5. The CDR3 spans 13 residues. Germline CDR1 and CDR2: DFQATT and SNEGSKA (reference sequence). The CDR3 bases are TGCAGTGCTAGAAAAGGGGGCCCTGAGACCCAGTACTTC. Translated: CSARKGGPETQYF.

V and J are TRBV12-3 or TRBV12-4 and TRBJ2-7, with TRBD1 matching over 7 bases. The V and J ends lost 8 bases and 0 bases, in that order; junction bases with no gene match: 7. This CDR3 spans 14 amino acids. The CDR3, as DNA: TGTGCCAGCCGGACAGGCCATAGCTCCTACGAGCAGTACTTC. As protein: CASRTGHSSYEQYF.

The rearrangement joins TRBV11-2 to TRBJ2-7; a possible D gene is TRBD2 (6 bases). CDR1 is SGHAT, CDR2 FQNNGV, per germline. The CDR3 totals 15 residues. V gave up 4 bases and J gave up 7 bases, with 20 bases separating them. Written as DNA, the CDR3 is TGTGCCAGCAGCTATACCGGGACTCCGCTTAATGAGCAGTACTTC. This translates into CASSYTGTPLNEQYF.

The V gene is TRBV20-1, the J gene TRBJ2-1; a weak D match, TRBD2 (5 bases). The J call could be wrong; TRBJ2-7 is a better fit for the DNA end. Germline loops: CDR1 DFQATT, CDR2 SNEGSKA (reference sequence). The CDR3 loop spans 13 amino acids. CDR3 amino acids: CSASRAGVNEQYF. The CDR3 DNA reads TGCAGTGCTAGTAGAGCCGGGGTCAATGAGCAGTACTTC.

The rearrangement joins TRBV6-5 to TRBJ1-1, with D maybe TRBD1 (5 bases). Germline V gene data show CDR1 as MNHEY and CDR2 as SVGAGI. Trimming left V 2 bases short and J 0 bases short, with 13 bases between. The CDR3 loop spans 16 amino acids. Here the CDR3 reads CASSYGRVRMNTEAFF. CDR3 nucleotides: TGTGCCAGCAGTTACGGCAGGGTGAGGATGAACACTGAAGCTTTCTTT.

This clonotype was counted many times. V and J are TRBV12-3 or TRBV12-4 and TRBJ2-5; 12 positions match TRBD2. CDR3 length: 16 residues. V shed 5 bases and J 4 bases; nucleotides not matched to a gene: 8. The CDR3 region is CASSPASGLAGETQYF. The CDR3 DNA reads as TGTGCCAGCAGTCCGGCGTCGGGACTAGCGGGAGAGACCCAGTACTTC.

V gene TRBV28 combines with J gene TRBJ2-7; TRBD2 matches at 11 bases. The CDR3 consists of 16 residues. CDR1 is MDHEN, CDR2 SYDVKM, per germline. The trim removed 7 bases at V and 0 bases at J, leaving 8 bases unmatched. The CDR3 loop reads CASTLGLAAHSYEQYF. The DNA of the CDR3 is TGTGCCAGCACCCTGGGACTAGCGGCCCACTCCTACGAGCAGTACTTC.

This sequence joins TRBV25-1 and TRBJ2-2; D remains unclear. CDR3 length: 12 amino acids. Germline CDR1 and CDR2: MGHDK and SYGVNS. V was shortened by 3 bases and J by 5 bases, with 4 bases between the two germline ends. CDR3 coding DNA: TGTGCCAGCAGTGAGGGTACCGGGGAGCTGTTTTTT. It specifies CASSEGTGELFF.

This rearrangement joins TRBV7-9 to TRBJ1-2; D is unresolved. Trimming took 5 bases from V and 0 from J, leaving 25 bases between them. The CDR3 loop spans 19 amino acids. Germline lookup yields CDR1 SEHNR and CDR2 FQNEAQ (reference sequence). The CDR3 is CASSPISPPPGGTNYGYTF. CDR3 bases: TGTGCCAGCAGCCCGATATCACCCCCACCGGGAGGAACTAACTATGGCTACACCTTC. The full variable domain, with the rest looked up from reference TRBV7-9 and TRBJ1-2, is DTGVSQNPRHKITKRGQNVTFRCDPISEHNRLYWYRQTLGQGPEFLTYFQNEAQLEKSRLLSDRFSAERPKGSFSTLEIQRTEQGDSAMYLCASSPISPPPGGTNYGYTFGSGTRLTVV.

This clonotype has a handful of counts. This chain uses TRBV20-1 with TRBJ2-5; TRBD2 might be the D (5 bases). V dropped 7 bases and J dropped 7 bases, with 13 bases sitting between them. The CDR3 spans 11 residues. Germline CDR1 DFQATT, CDR2 SNEGSKA (reference sequence). The CDR3 DNA reads TGCAGTGGCCGACTGAGCGGGACCCAGTACTTC. Translation: CSGRLSGTQYF.

The chain carries TRBV7-8 and TRBJ1-3; 8 bases are a match to TRBD1. The V gene's germline CDR1 is SGHVS and CDR2 FQNEAQ. J lost 2 bases, V lost 1 base, and 7 bases had no gene match. The CDR3 is 17 amino acids. DNA of the CDR3: TGTGCCAGCAGCTTAGGGGCCTCACAGGGGGCTGGAAACACCATATATTTT. Translating it yields CASSLGASQGAGNTIYF.

This clonotype was found a few times. This chain joins TRBV4-1 and TRBJ2-7; 8 nucleotides match TRBD1. V dropped 1 base and J dropped 4; count of bases not matched to a gene: 6. From germline, CDR1 is MGHRA and CDR2 YSYEKL. The CDR3 consists of 15 residues. The CDR3 bases are TGCGCCAGCAGCCAAGGAACTGGACAGGGATACGAGCAGTACTTC. This gives the protein CASSQGTGQGYEQYF.

The V call is TRBV29-1, the J call TRBJ1-1; 11 bases match TRBD1. In germline, CDR1 is SQVTM, CDR2 ANQGSEA. The CDR3 is 15 residues long. V lost 6 bases, J lost 0 bases, and 6 bases stayed unmatched. CDR3 sequence (DNA): TGCAGCGTGGGGCGGACAGGGGGCCTGAACACTGAAGCTTTCTTT. Residues: CSVGRTGGLNTEAFF. Variable domain in full (rest from reference TRBV29-1 and TRBJ1-1): SAVISQKPSRDICQRGTSLTIQCQVDSQVTMMFWYRQQPGQSLTLIATANQGSEATYESGFVIDKFPISRPNLTFSTLTVSNMSPEDSSIYLCSVGRTGGLNTEAFFGQGTRLTVV.

This clonotype was recorded many times. As DNA, the CDR3 is TGTGCCATCGGTGGGACTACAGTTGAGACCCAGTACTTC. It specifies CAIGGTTVETQYF. J is TRBJ2-5 and V is TRBV10-3, with 7 bases lining up with TRBD2. This CDR3 contains 13 residues. The J segment lost 5 bases and the V segment lost 8 bases, leaving 8 bases of the junction unmatched. The germline CDR1 and CDR2 sequences are ENHRY and SYGVKD.

A remark on this clonotype: One end of the junction varies from germline; a read error may be responsible. V and J are TRBV18 and TRBJ1-4, with D perhaps matching TRBD1 (6 bases). This CDR3 comprises 16 residues. Germline V gene lookup returns CDR1 KGHSH and CDR2 LQKENI. The DNA for the CDR3 is TGTGCCAGCTCGGCCGAACAGGGTACAACTGATGAAAAACTGTTTTTT. As protein: CASSAEQGTTDEKLFF. The full variable domain, with the rest looked up from reference TRBV18 and TRBJ1-4, is NAGVMQNPRHLVRRRGQEARLRCSPMKGHSHVYWYRQLPEEGLKFMVYLQKENIIDESGMPKERFSAEFPKEGPSILRIQQVVRGDSAAYFCASSAEQGTTDEKLFFGSGTQLSVL.

V is TRBV18 and J is TRBJ2-6; 7 bases map to TRBD2. This CDR3 has 17 amino acids. Trimming removed 1 base from V and 0 bases from J; junction bases left unmatched: 3. CDR1 KGHSH and CDR2 LQKENI come from the germline V gene. CDR3 bases: TGTGCCAGCTCACCACTTGGCGGGAGCTCTGGGGCCAACGTCCTGACTTTC. This gives the protein CASSPLGGSSGANVLTF.

This chain uses TRBV20-1 with TRBJ1-5; D unresolved. Germline V lookup: CDR1 DFQATT, CDR2 SNEGSKA (reference sequence). Between the trimmed V and J ends, which lost 3 bases and 0 bases, there was a span of 12 bases. The CDR3 runs to 15 residues. Here the CDR3 reads CSARSPRYSNQPQHF. The CDR3 DNA sequence: TGCAGTGCTAGGTCCCCCCGGTATAGCAATCAGCCCCAGCATTTT.

This clonotype has a handful of counts. The chain couples TRBV20-1 to TRBJ1-5; D is unresolved. Germline values: CDR1 DFQATT, CDR2 SNEGSKA (reference sequence). This CDR3 has 15 amino acids. V lost 1 base and J lost 0, with 10 bases in between. CDR3 residues: CSARVSDYSNQPQHF. The CDR3 DNA reads as TGCAGTGCTAGAGTCTCGGATTATAGCAATCAGCCCCAGCATTTT.

This clonotype has only a few counts. The chain has TRBV12-3 or TRBV12-4 and TRBJ2-1, with D tentatively TRBD1 (7 bases). The V and J ends lost 6 bases and 4 bases respectively, with 16 bases between them. This CDR3 is 15 amino acids long. This CDR3 is CASSGGQRGYNEQFF. The CDR3, as DNA: TGTGCCAGCAGCGGGGGACAGAGAGGATACAATGAGCAGTTCTTC.

This clonotype was counted once. The chain combines TRBV11-2 with TRBJ2-1; D is possibly TRBD2 (7 bases). The CDR3 runs 18 residues. V was clipped by 3 bases and J by 6 bases, with 24 bases between them. CDR1 and CDR2 (germline): SGHAT, FQNNGV. Here the CDR3 reads CASSFLGGGATITNEQFF. The CDR3 DNA reads TGTGCCAGCAGCTTTCTTGGGGGGGGCGCGACCATTACCAATGAGCAGTTCTTC.

This clonotype appeared a few times. The chain uses TRBV20-1 and TRBJ2-5; either TRBD1 or TRBD2 may supply D (5 bases each). The CDR3 loop spans 14 amino acids. Germline assignment: CDR1 DFQATT and CDR2 SNEGSKA (reference sequence). The germline V and J ends were trimmed by 1 base and 4 bases, with 13 bases remaining between them. CDR3 sequence (DNA): TGCAGTGCTAGAGTTATGAGGGGTGCAGAGACCCAGTACTTC. As protein: CSARVMRGAETQYF.

The rearrangement joins TRBV5-5 to TRBJ2-1; D perhaps matches TRBD2 (8 bases). Germline values: CDR1 SGHKS, CDR2 YYEKEE (reference sequence). Trimming removed 6 bases from V and 4 bases from J, with 17 bases in between. The CDR3 loop spans 15 amino acids. The CDR3: CASIRREGAYNEQFF. CDR3 DNA sequence: TGTGCCAGCATCCGTCGGGAGGGGGCTTACAATGAGCAGTTCTTC.

The chain combines TRBV7-2 with TRBJ1-5, with unresolved D. CDR3 size: 15 residues. Germline assignment: CDR1 SGHTA and CDR2 FQGNSA. V lost 5 bases, J lost 4 bases, and 15 bases lay in between. The CDR3 protein is CASSLGGSGNQPQHF. Written as DNA, the CDR3 is TGTGCCAGCAGCCTAGGTGGCAGTGGGAATCAGCCCCAGCATTTT.